This TCR beta chain came from a study of blood T cell repertoires in COVID-19. Overall study context: Acute-phase and convalescent COVID-19 samples originated in the United States, Italy and Spain. PBMCs, B-cell-depleted T cells, or T cells were the source of the cDNA or gDNA that made up the material.

Trimming left V 5 bases short and J 3 bases short, with 11 bases between. The CDR3 contains 14 residues. Germline V gene lookup returns CDR1 LNHDA and CDR2 SQIVND (reference sequence). Seattle patients were enrolled during active infection and followed longitudinally. Per the study methods: Estimation of nucleated cell counts was performed using reference gene primer amplification. The repertoire was sequenced with immunoSEQ multiplex PCR; TCRdb's copy has only in-frame clones and lacks some. The V and J calls and the clone size are those of that table, but D and trimming were determined from the DNA. This sample has about 240,000 clones, with around 85% found just once.

Sequenced sample: peripheral blood. V and J are TRBV19 and TRBJ1-5; D is ambiguous. This clonotype was obtained from a man over 45 with COVID-19, enrolled during active disease. CDR3 sequence: CASSARDSNQPQHF. DNA for the CDR3: TGTGCCAGTAGTGCTCGGGATTCCAATCAGCCCCAGCATTTT.